These T cell receptor beta chains were read from a single sample in a study of cytomegalovirus exposure and HLA in healthy donors. The protocol was immunoSEQ multiplex PCR, while the TCRdb copy is restricted to in-frame clones and leaves out a portion. The sample holds fewer than 200,000 clones, roughly 76% seen once. The sequenced material came from PBMCs. The source is a woman in her fifties or sixties in good health and CMV-seronegative. Each CDR3 is given with its conserved first and last residue. Each record gives: J gene, D gene, V gene, clone size, CDR3 protein, CDR3 DNA. A D gene is named only where the DNA matches it firmly. Clone size is stated in some rows and not others, as once, few, many or a class when expanded.

>TRBJ1-4|-|TRBV11-2|-
CASSLGRVNEKLFF
TGTGCCAGCAGCTTAGGCAGGGTTAATGAAAAACTGTTTTTT
>TRBJ2-4|TRBD1|TRBV12-5|-
CASGLVLDRAGKNIQYF
TGTGCTAGTGGTTTGGTCCTTGACAGGGCTGGCAAAAACATTCAGTACTTC
>TRBJ2-7|TRBD1|TRBV19|-
CASTEGQGAAYEQYF
TGTGCCAGTACCGAAGGACAGGGGGCGGCCTACGAGCAGTACTTC
>TRBJ1-2|-|TRBV5-6|-
CASSLKRPLANYGYTF
TGTGCCAGCAGCTTGAAGCGACCCCTAGCTAACTATGGCTACACCTTC
>TRBJ2-1|TRBD2|TRBV7-9|once
CASSRTSGGRYEQFF
TGTGCCAGCAGCAGGACTAGCGGGGGAAGGTATGAGCAGTTCTTC
>TRBJ1-5|TRBD1|TRBV5-6|-
CASSRTGNNQPQHF
TGTGCCAGCAGCCGGACAGGGAATAATCAGCCCCAGCATTTT
>TRBJ2-7|-|TRBV29-1|-
CSVESTSYEQYF
TGCAGCGTTGAAAGTACTTCCTACGAGCAGTACTTC
>TRBJ2-1|-|TRBV7-9|-
CSSSPGDSSYNEQFF
TGTTCCAGCAGCCCGGGGGACAGCTCCTACAATGAGCAGTTCTTC
>TRBJ1-1|-|TRBV5-6|-
CASSWRGFSTNTEAFF
TGTGCCAGCAGCTGGCGAGGGTTCTCAACGAACACTGAAGCTTTCTTT
>TRBJ1-4|-|TRBV4-3|-
CASSRRWTADEKLFF
TGCGCCAGCAGCCGAAGGTGGACAGCTGATGAAAAACTGTTTTTT
>TRBJ2-5|-|TRBV18|-
CASSSYQETQYF
TGTGCCAGCTCCTCGTACCAAGAGACCCAGTACTTC
>TRBJ2-7|-|TRBV5-1|-
CASSSSYEQYF
TGCGCCAGCAGCTCTTCCTACGAGCAGTACTTC
>TRBJ2-2|TRBD2|TRBV30|-
CAWSASALGAGVGELFF
TGTGCCTGGAGTGCCTCCGCCCTAGGAGCGGGAGTCGGGGAGCTGTTTTTT
>TRBJ1-4|TRBD1|TRBV18|-
CASSPGQNEKLFF
TGTGCCAGCTCACCGGGACAGAATGAAAAACTGTTTTTT
>TRBJ2-2|TRBD1|TRBV5-6|-
CASSLGPTGLDTGELFF
TGTGCCAGCAGCTTGGGCCCGACAGGGTTGGACACCGGGGAGCTGTTTTTT
>TRBJ1-2|-|TRBV4-2|-
CASSQDQGYPRGYTF
TGTGCCAGCAGCCAAGATCAAGGATACCCTAGGGGCTACACCTTC
>TRBJ2-7|-|TRBV5-4|many
CASRSREGAHEQYF
TGTGCCAGCAGGTCCCGGGAGGGGGCGCACGAGCAGTACTTC
>TRBJ2-2|TRBD1|TRBV5-8|-
CASSLEGTVYTGELFF
TGTGCCAGCAGCTTGGAGGGGACAGTCTACACCGGGGAGCTGTTTTTT
>TRBJ2-5|-|TRBV5-4|-
CASTWGQRETQYF
TGTGCCAGCACTTGGGGGCAGAGAGAGACCCAGTACTTC
>TRBJ2-1|-|TRBV19|-
CASSIQEGANEQFF
TGTGCCAGTAGTATCCAGGAGGGGGCGAATGAGCAGTTCTTC
>TRBJ2-3|-|TRBV5-1|-
CASSLTGTTDTQYF
TGCGCCAGCAGCTTGACAGGGACCACAGATACGCAGTATTTT
>TRBJ2-6|-|TRBV19|-
CASSVQGISGANVLTF
TGTGCCAGTAGTGTACAGGGTATCTCTGGGGCCAACGTCCTGACTTTC
>TRBJ2-1|TRBD2|TRBV7-2|-
CASSLASSGGNEQFF
TGTGCCAGCAGCTTAGCGTCTAGCGGGGGAAATGAGCAGTTCTTC
>TRBJ2-5|-|TRBV29-1|few
CSVGDTKETQYF
TGCAGCGTTGGGGACACTAAAGAGACCCAGTACTTC
>TRBJ2-7|TRBD2|TRBV6-6|-
CASSPTSGSSYEQYF
TGTGCCAGCAGTCCTACTAGCGGGAGTTCCTACGAGCAGTACTTC
>TRBJ2-7|-|TRBV7-8|few
CASSITRKDEQYF
TGTGCCAGCAGCATAACCAGGAAGGACGAGCAGTACTTC
>TRBJ2-7|TRBD1|TRBV2|-
CASSLRQGYEQYF
TGTGCCAGCAGTCTTCGACAGGGCTACGAGCAGTACTTC
>TRBJ1-1|TRBD1|TRBV2|-
CASSGLLGTVEAFF
TGTGCCAGCTCTGGACTCCTCGGGACAGTCGAAGCTTTCTTT
>TRBJ2-2|TRBD1|TRBV5-1|once
CASSSDRGLTGELFF
TGCGCCAGCAGCTCGGACAGGGGGCTCACCGGGGAGCTGTTTTTT
>TRBJ2-5|-|TRBV23-1|-
CASSLRGPSLKTQYF
TGCGCCAGCAGTCTTCGAGGGCCTTCGCTGAAGACCCAGTACTTC
>TRBJ2-5|-|TRBV15|once
CATSSRWGPQETQYF
TGTGCCACCAGCAGTAGGTGGGGGCCCCAAGAGACCCAGTACTTC
>TRBJ1-6|-|TRBV6-4|few
CASSDEGLFNSPLHF
TGTGCCAGCAGTGACGAGGGACTCTTTAATTCACCCCTCCACTTT
>TRBJ1-6|-|TRBV19|-
CASSEEGTNNSPLHF
TGTGCCAGTAGCGAAGAGGGCACTAATAATTCACCCCTCCACTTT
>TRBJ1-2|TRBD1|TRBV7-2|-
CASSFSPTGVNYGYTF
TGTGCCAGCAGCTTTTCTCCTACAGGGGTTAACTATGGCTACACCTTC
>TRBJ2-7|-|TRBV7-2|-
CASSPSANSYEQYF
TGTGCCAGCAGCCCCAGCGCGAACTCCTACGAGCAGTACTTC
>TRBJ1-3|TRBD1|TRBV2|-
CASSGLRDRVGGNTIYF
TGTGCCAGCAGTGGACTAAGGGACAGGGTAGGCGGAAACACCATATATTTT
>TRBJ2-5|-|TRBV30|-
CAWSVKGETQYF
TGTGCCTGGAGTGTCAAGGGGGAGACCCAGTACTTC
>TRBJ2-7|TRBD2|TRBV19|-
CASSMGLVYEQYF
TGTGCCAGTAGTATGGGACTAGTCTACGAGCAGTACTTC
>TRBJ2-5|TRBD1|TRBV5-4|-
CASSLDMGQGEETQYF
TGTGCCAGCAGCTTGGATATGGGACAGGGTGAGGAGACCCAGTACTTC
>TRBJ1-3|-|TRBV4-2|few
CASSQDPGISGNTIYF
TGTGCCAGCAGCCAAGATCCAGGGATCTCTGGAAACACCATATATTTT
>TRBJ2-7|-|TRBV11-2|few
CASSPTAYEQYF
TGTGCCAGCAGCCCGACAGCATACGAGCAGTACTTC
>TRBJ1-1|-|TRBV6-5|-
CASSYSWGGNTEAFF
TGTGCCAGCAGTTACTCATGGGGGGGGAACACTGAAGCTTTCTTT
>TRBJ2-7|TRBD1|TRBV7-8|-
CASSSPQGRREQYF
TGTGCCAGCAGCTCCCCACAGGGGCGGCGCGAGCAGTACTTC
>TRBJ2-1|TRBD1|TRBV4-3|once
CASSHDGQDYNEQFF
TGCGCCAGCAGCCACGATGGACAGGATTATAATGAGCAGTTCTTC
>TRBJ2-2|TRBD2|TRBV7-9|few
CASSPQTSGGSNTGELFF
TGTGCCAGCAGCCCCCAGACTAGCGGGGGGTCGAACACCGGGGAGCTGTTTTTT
>TRBJ1-4|-|TRBV5-1|-
CASSSIVAGGNEKLFF
TGCGCCAGCAGCTCCATAGTGGCGGGGGGTAATGAAAAACTGTTTTTT